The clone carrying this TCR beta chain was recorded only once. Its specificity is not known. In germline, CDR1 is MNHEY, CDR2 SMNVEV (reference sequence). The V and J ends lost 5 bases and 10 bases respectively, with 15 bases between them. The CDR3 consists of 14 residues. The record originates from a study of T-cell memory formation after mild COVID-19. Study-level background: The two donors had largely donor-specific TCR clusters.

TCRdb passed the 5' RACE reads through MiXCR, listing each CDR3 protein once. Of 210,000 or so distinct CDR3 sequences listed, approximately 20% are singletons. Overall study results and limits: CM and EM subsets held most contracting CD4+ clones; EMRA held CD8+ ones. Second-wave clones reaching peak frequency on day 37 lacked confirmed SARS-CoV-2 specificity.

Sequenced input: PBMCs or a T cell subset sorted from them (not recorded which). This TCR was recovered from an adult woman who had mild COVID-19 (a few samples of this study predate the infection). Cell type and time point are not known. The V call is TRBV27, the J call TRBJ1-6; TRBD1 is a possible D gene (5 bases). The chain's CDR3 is CASSINPGYSPLHF. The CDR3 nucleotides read TGTGCCAGCAGTATAAACCCAGGGTACTCACCCCTCCACTTT.